The source of this T cell receptor beta chain is a study of identical twins. Each CDR3 protein is one row after TCRdb ran MiXCR on the 5' RACE reads. In the table there are approximately 530,000 distinct CDR3 sequences, around 22% of which are singletons. Only healthy Caucasians were enrolled as donors. Overall study results and limits: Whereas memory repertoires showed no such difference, abundant cord blood beta clonotypes carried fewer insertions.

Trimming took 7 bases from V and 3 from J; bases not matched to a gene: 11. Germline V gene lookup returns CDR1 SGHTA and CDR2 FQGNSA. The CDR3 has 16 residues. About this clonotype: The antigen is not known.

The sample was also reused in another study, on yellow fever vaccine responses in identical twins.

The chain carries TRBV7-2 and TRBJ2-1, with 8 nucleotides matching TRBD2. The TCR originated in a woman between 18 and 30 years old in good health. The sequenced material came from CD4+ T cells sorted from blood. The CDR3 DNA follows: TGTGCCAGCACCCCACAAGGGCTAGCGGGCTACAATGAGCAGTTCTTC. It is translated as CASTPQGLAGYNEQFF.